This TCR beta chain was found in a study of long-term antiretroviral therapy in people with HIV. Findings of the study overall: Samples were collected from the mid-2000s to the late 2010s under possibly less effective ART regimens. Repertoires with HIV possessed tighter CDR3 length spans than those of controls.

Only one count was recorded for this clone. As yet, its antigen is unknown. An immunoSEQ assay, version v3.0, was performed at survey level. TCRdb's table, derived via immunoSEQ multiplex PCR, lists solely in-frame clones and lacks some. The sample records around 20,000 clones, about 82% being singletons. Trimming pared 2 bases from V and 0 bases from J, leaving 8 bases between. The CDR3 has 15 amino acids. The germline gives CDR1 SEHNR, CDR2 FQNEAQ (reference sequence). The sequence was collected from a man younger than 35 with HIV. Sequences were derived from unsorted PBMCs, sampled roughly 4 years after starting antiretroviral therapy. The chain has TRBV7-9 and TRBJ2-1; D gene ambiguous. The CDR3 reads CASSLLGSSYNEQFF. The CDR3 DNA is TGTGCCAGCAGCTTACTCGGCAGCTCCTACAATGAGCAGTTCTTC. Using reference TRBV7-9 and TRBJ2-1 for the parts outside the CDR3, the full variable domain is DTGVSQNPRHKITKRGQNVTFRCDPISEHNRLYWYRQTLGQGPEFLTYFQNEAQLEKSRLLSDRFSAERPKGSFSTLEIQRTEQGDSAMYLCASSLLGSSYNEQFFGPGTRLTVL.